Presented here are 5 T cell receptor beta chains from one specimen sequenced in a study of blood T cell repertoires in COVID-19. Generated by immunoSEQ multiplex PCR, the TCRdb table keeps only in-frame clones and is missing some. The sample records some 310,000 clones, roughly 86% being singletons. Sequenced material: PBMCs or T cells enriched from blood (not recorded which). The receptors stem from a woman between 25 and 40 years old who had recovered from COVID-19.

V and J are TRBV9 and TRBJ2-7; D is undetermined. Trimming removed 0 bases at V and 2 bases at J, with 6 bases between. Germline values: CDR1 SGDLS, CDR2 YYNGEE. The CDR3 has 13 residues. CDR3 sequence: CASSVGSAYEQYF. CDR3 DNA sequence: TGTGCCAGCAGCGTAGGGAGCGCCTACGAGCAGTACTTC.

The V gene is TRBV10-3, the J gene TRBJ1-2; 7 nucleotides line up with TRBD1. Losses at the gene ends were 6 bases for V and 5 bases for J; bases not matched to a gene: 3. The CDR3 totals 12 residues. CDR1 is ENHRY and CDR2 is SYGVKD in the germline V gene. CDR3 loop: CAIRGQSYGYTF. CDR3 in DNA: TGTGCCATCAGGGGACAGTCTTATGGCTACACCTTC.

For the CDR3, the DNA is TGTGCCAGCAGCTTATCGGGACAGAGAAATTATGGCTACACCTTC. Protein product: CASSLSGQRNYGYTF. The chain couples TRBV7-3 to TRBJ1-2; 7 bases match TRBD1. CDR3 length: 15 residues. The trim removed 2 bases at V and 5 bases at J, leaving 8 bases unmatched. CDR1 and CDR2 from the germline V gene are SGHTA and FQGTGA.

The V and J genes are TRBV30 and TRBJ1-1; 10 nucleotides align to TRBD1. V lost 4 bases to trimming and J lost 5 bases; unmatched junction nucleotides: 7. Germline CDR1 reads GTSNPN; CDR2 reads SVGIG (reference sequence). The CDR3 runs 14 residues. In nucleotides, the CDR3 is TGTGCCTGGACTACGACAGGGGGCCGGACTGAAGCTTTCTTT. It yields the protein CAWTTTGGRTEAFF. The variable domain in full, completed from reference TRBV30 and TRBJ1-1, reads SQTIHQWPATLVQPVGSPLSLECTVEGTSNPNLYWYRQAAGRGLQLLFYSVGIGQISSEVPQNLSASRPQDRQFILSSKKLLLSDSGFYLCAWTTTGGRTEAFFGQGTRLTVV.

The chain couples TRBV27 to TRBJ2-3; 14 bases are a match to TRBD2. This CDR3 comprises 17 residues. Germline lookup yields CDR1 MNHEY and CDR2 SMNVEV (reference sequence). V gave up 3 bases and J gave up 4 bases; unmatched junction bases: 6. DNA of the CDR3: TGTGCCAGCAGTTTGGGGACTAGCGGGAGTAGGGCAGATACGCAGTATTTT. Amino acids: CASSLGTSGSRADTQYF.